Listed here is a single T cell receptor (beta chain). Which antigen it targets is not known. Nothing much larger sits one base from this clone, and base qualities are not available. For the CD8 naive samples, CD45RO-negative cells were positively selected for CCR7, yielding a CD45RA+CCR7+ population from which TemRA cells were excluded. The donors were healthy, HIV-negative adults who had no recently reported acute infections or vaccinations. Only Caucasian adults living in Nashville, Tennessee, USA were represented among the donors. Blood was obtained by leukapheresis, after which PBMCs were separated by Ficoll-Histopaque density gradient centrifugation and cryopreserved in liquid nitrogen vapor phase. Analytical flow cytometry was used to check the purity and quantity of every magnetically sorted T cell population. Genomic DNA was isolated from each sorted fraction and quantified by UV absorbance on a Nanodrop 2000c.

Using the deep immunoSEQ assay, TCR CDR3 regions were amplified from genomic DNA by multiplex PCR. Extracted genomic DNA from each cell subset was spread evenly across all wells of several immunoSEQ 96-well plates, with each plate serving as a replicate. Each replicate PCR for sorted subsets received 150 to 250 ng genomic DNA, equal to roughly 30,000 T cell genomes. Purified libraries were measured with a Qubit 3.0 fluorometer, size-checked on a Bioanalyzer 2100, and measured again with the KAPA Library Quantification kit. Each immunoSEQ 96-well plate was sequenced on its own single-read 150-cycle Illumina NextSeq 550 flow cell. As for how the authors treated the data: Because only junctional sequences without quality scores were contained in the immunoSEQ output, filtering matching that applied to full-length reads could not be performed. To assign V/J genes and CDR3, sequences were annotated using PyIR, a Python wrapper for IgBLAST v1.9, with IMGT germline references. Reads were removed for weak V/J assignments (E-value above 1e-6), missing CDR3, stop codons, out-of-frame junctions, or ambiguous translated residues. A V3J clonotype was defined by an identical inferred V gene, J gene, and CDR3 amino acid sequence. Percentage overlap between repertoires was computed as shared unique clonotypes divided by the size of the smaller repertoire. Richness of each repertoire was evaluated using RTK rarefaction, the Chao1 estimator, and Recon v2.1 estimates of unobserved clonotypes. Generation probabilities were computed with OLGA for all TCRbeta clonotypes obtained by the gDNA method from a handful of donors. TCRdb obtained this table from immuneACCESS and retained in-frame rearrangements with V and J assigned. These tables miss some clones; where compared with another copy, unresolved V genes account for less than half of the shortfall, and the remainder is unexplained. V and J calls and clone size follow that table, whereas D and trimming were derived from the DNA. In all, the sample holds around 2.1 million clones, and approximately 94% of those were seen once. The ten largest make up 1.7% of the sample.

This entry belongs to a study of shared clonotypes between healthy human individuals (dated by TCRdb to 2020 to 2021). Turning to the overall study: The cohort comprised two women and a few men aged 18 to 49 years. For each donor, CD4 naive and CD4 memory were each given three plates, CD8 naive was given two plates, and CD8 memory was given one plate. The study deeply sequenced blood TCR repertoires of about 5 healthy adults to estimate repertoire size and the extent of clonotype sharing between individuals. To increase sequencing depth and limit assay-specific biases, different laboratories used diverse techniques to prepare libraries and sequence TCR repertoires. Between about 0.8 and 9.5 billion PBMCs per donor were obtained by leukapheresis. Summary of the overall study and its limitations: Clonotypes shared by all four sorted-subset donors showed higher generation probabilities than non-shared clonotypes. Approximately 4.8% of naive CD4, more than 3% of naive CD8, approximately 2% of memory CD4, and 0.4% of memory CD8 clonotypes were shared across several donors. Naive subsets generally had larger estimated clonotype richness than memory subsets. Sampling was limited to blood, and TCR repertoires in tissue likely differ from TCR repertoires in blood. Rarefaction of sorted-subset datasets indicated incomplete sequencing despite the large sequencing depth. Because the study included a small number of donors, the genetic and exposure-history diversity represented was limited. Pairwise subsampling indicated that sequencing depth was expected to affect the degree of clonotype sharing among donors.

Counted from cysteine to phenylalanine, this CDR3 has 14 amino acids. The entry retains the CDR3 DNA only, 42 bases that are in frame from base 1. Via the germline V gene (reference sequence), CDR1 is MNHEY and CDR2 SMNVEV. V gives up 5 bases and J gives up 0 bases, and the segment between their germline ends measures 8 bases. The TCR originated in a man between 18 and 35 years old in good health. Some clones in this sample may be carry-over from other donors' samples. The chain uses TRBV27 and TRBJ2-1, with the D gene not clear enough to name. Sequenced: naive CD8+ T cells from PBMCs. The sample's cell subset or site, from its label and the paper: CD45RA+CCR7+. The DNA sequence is TGTGCCAGCAGTCCCTGGGACTCCTACAATGAGCAGTTCTTC. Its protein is CASSPWDSYNEQFF.